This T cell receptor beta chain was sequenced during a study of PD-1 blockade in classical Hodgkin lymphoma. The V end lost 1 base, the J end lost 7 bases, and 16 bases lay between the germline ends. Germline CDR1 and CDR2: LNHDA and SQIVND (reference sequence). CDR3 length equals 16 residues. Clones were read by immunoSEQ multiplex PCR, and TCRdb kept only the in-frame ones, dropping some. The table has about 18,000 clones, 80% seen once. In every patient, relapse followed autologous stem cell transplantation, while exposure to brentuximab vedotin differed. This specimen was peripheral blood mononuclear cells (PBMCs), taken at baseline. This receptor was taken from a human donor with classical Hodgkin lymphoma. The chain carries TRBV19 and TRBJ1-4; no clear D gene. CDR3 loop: CASSIGDGAVGEKLFF. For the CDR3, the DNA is TGTGCCAGTAGTATAGGAGATGGAGCGGTTGGTGAAAAACTGTTTTTT. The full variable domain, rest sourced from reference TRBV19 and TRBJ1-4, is DGGITQSPKYLFRKEGQNVTLSCEQNLNHDAMYWYRQDPGQGLRLIYYSQIVNDFQKGDIAEGYSVSREKKESFPLTVTSAQKNPTAFYLCASSIGDGAVGEKLFFGSGTQLSVL.